This T cell receptor beta chain originates from a study of T cell repertoires in cytomegalovirus infection. As for the study in general: As its CMV epitopes, the study selected recently identified HLA-C-restricted and well-studied HLA-B-restricted targets. Findings and limits, study-wide: Summed frequency of public TCR beta families distinguished CMV carriers with the relevant HLA.

CDR1 and CDR2 from the germline V gene are SEHNR and FQNEAQ (reference sequence). Trimming cost V 5 bases and J 1 base, with 11 bases left between them. CDR3 length: 14 residues. TCRdb used MiXCR to reprocess the reads, holding one entry per CDR3 protein. The profile shows some 800,000 distinct CDR3 sequences, 25% to 30% of them singletons. A few counts support this clonotype. Antigen: not known. This chain uses TRBV7-9 with TRBJ1-1; D is unresolved. The sequenced sample was cultured CD8+ T cells from PBMCs, obtained from culture after CMV antigen stimulation. This sequence was found in a human donor in good health (CMV status not recorded). Some clones in this sample may be carry-over from other donors' samples. CDR3 DNA: TGTGCCAGCAGCCCTCGCGGGTGGAACACTGAAGCTTTCTTT. The encoded protein is CASSPRGWNTEAFF.